The 3 T cell receptor beta chains below come from one sample, sequenced in a study of T cells in Graves' hyperthyroidism and ophthalmopathy. The CDR3 regions of TCR beta were amplified from RNA transcripts. RT-PCR in the first round (using the HTBI primer set) targeted the TCR CDR3. TCRdb re-analysed the multiplex PCR reads in MiXCR, keeping a single row per CDR3 protein. The data contain approximately 640,000 distinct CDR3 sequences, about 45% of them singletons. Material: peripheral blood or thyroid tissue (not recorded which). The receptor set was obtained from an adult man with Graves' disease, either hyperthyroidism or ophthalmopathy (not recorded which).

The chain uses TRBV5-1 and TRBJ2-7, with TRBD1 identical over 11 bases. Germline CDR1 reads SGHRS; CDR2 reads YFSETQ. Trimming at V came to 3 bases and at J to 7 bases, leaving 6 bases not matched to a gene. The CDR3 is made up of 14 amino acids. The CDR3 DNA sequence: TGCGCCAGCAGCTCGCCCGGGACAGGGGGTGAGCAGTACTTC. Translation gives CASSSPGTGGEQYF.

This chain uses TRBV7-2 with TRBJ2-2, with a weak D call TRBD1 (5 bases). This CDR3 comprises 14 residues. Germline V lookup: CDR1 SGHTA, CDR2 FQGNSA. Trimming stripped 11 bases from V and 4 bases from J, with 17 bases between. The CDR3 loop reads CALGQGPFTGELFF. In DNA form, the CDR3 reads TGTGCCTTGGGGCAGGGCCCTTTCACCGGGGAGCTGTTTTTT.

This clonotype has at least ten counts. This chain uses TRBV29-1 with TRBJ2-7; 9 bases line up with TRBD1. Germline V CDR1 and CDR2: SQVTM, ANQGSEA. V lost 4 bases and J lost 3; bases outside the gene matches: 4. CDR3 length equals 13 residues. CDR3 bases: TGCAGCGTTGCCGGGACAGGGAGCTACGAGCAGTACTTC. This translates into CSVAGTGSYEQYF.